Below are 3 T cell receptor beta chains sequenced from a single sample in a study of blood T cell repertoires in COVID-19. Here immunoSEQ multiplex PCR was the method, and the copy in TCRdb shows in-frame clones only, minus some. The table lists about 160,000 clones, approximately 91% of them singletons. Sequencing used peripheral blood. The receptors come from a man between 18 and 35 years old with acute or convalescent COVID-19.

The chain couples TRBV27 to TRBJ1-1, with D perhaps TRBD1 (5 bases). The CDR3 covers 14 residues. Looked up from germline, CDR1 is MNHEY and CDR2 is SMNVEV (reference sequence). Trimming left V 6 bases short and J 0 bases short, with 11 bases between. The CDR3 loop reads CASRMGPVNTEAFF. The DNA of the CDR3 is TGTGCCAGCAGGATGGGGCCTGTGAACACTGAAGCTTTCTTT.

The chain is built from TRBV6-6 and TRBJ1-2; D is unresolved. From germline, CDR1 is MNHNY and CDR2 SVGAGI (reference sequence). The V end lost 0 bases, the J end lost 5 bases, and 7 bases lay between the germline ends. The CDR3 runs 13 residues. CDR3 loop: CASSYSADYGYTF. CDR3 DNA sequence: TGTGCCAGCAGTTACTCGGCGGATTATGGCTACACCTTC.

V is TRBV9 and J is TRBJ1-1; 7 bases are shared with TRBD1. Germline CDR1 and CDR2: SGDLS and YYNGEE. J lost 0 bases, V lost 3 bases, and 5 bases had no gene match. The CDR3 contains 15 residues. As DNA, the CDR3 is TGTGCCAGCAGCGCAATGACAGGGATGAACACTGAAGCTTTCTTT. As protein: CASSAMTGMNTEAFF.